A single sample gave rise to the 9 T cell receptor beta chains below, sequenced in a study of immune evolution from preneoplasia to lung adenocarcinoma. The method was immunoSEQ multiplex PCR; TCRdb's version includes in-frame clones alone and lacks a portion of them. The sample shows roughly 5,000 clones, around four fifths of them seen only once. Sequencing was done on a sample of FFPE minimally invasive lung adenocarcinoma tissue. The source of these receptors is a person aged 55-80 years with lung adenocarcinoma.

This chain links TRBV9 with TRBJ2-5; the match to TRBD2 covers 10 bases. J lost 5 bases, V lost 4 bases, and 8 bases had no gene match. The CDR3 is made up of 15 amino acids. CDR1 is SGDLS and CDR2 is YYNGEE in the germline V gene. CDR3 coding DNA: TGTGCCAGCAGCATTGGGACTAGCGCGTGGGAGACCCAGTACTTC. Translating gives CASSIGTSAWETQYF.

The chain combines TRBV29-1 with TRBJ1-1; 9 nucleotides align to TRBD1. The CDR3 is 19 residues long. CDR1 is SQVTM, CDR2 ANQGSEA, per germline. V lost 6 bases, J lost 3 bases, and 23 bases stayed unmatched. This chain's CDR3 is CSVLSDRGWYSMGDTEAFF. CDR3 DNA sequence: TGCAGCGTCCTATCTGACAGGGGGTGGTACAGCATGGGGGACACTGAAGCTTTCTTT.

The chain combines TRBV15 with TRBJ2-7; D might be TRBD2 (5 bases). CDR1 is LNHNV and CDR2 is YYDKDF in the germline V gene (reference sequence). Trimming took off 1 base at V and 5 bases at J, with 12 bases between the two ends. The CDR3 length is 14 residues. CDR3 residues: CATSRVGLGDEQYF. CDR3 DNA sequence: TGTGCCACCAGCAGAGTAGGACTGGGCGACGAGCAGTACTTC. The full variable domain, rest sourced from reference TRBV15 and TRBJ2-7, is DAMVIQNPRYQVTQFGKPVTLSCSQTLNHNVMYWYQQKSSQAPKLLFHYYDKDFNNEADTPDNFQSRRPNTSFCFLDIRSPGLGDTAMYLCATSRVGLGDEQYFGPGTRLTVT.

This chain links TRBV2 with TRBJ1-5; D remains ambiguous. V was shortened by 2 bases and J by 4 bases, with 6 bases between the two germline ends. The V gene's germline CDR1 is SNHLY and CDR2 FYNNEI. This CDR3 is 13 amino acids long. The CDR3 region is CASSEIGNQPQHF. DNA of the CDR3: TGTGCCAGCAGTGAAATCGGAAATCAGCCCCAGCATTTT. The complete variable domain, with remaining parts taken from reference TRBV2 and TRBJ1-5, reads EPEVTQTPSHQVTQMGQEVILRCVPISNHLYFYWYRQILGQKVEFLVSFYNNEISEKSEIFDDQFSVERPDGSNFTLKIRSTKLEDSAMYFCASSEIGNQPQHFGDGTRLSIL.

This clone came up once. This chain uses TRBV27 with TRBJ2-1; no reliable D call. The CDR3 has 13 residues. Trimming took off 1 base at V and 5 bases at J, with 6 bases between the two ends. CDR1 MNHEY and CDR2 SMNVEV come from the germline V gene (reference sequence). For the CDR3, the DNA is TGTGCCAGCAGTTTATGGTCCAACAATGAGCAGTTCTTC. It yields the protein CASSLWSNNEQFF.

This chain uses TRBV19 with TRBJ2-5, with D maybe TRBD2 (6 bases). The CDR3 extends over 14 amino acids. Germline CDR1 LNHDA, CDR2 SQIVND (reference sequence). V dropped 6 bases and J dropped 4 bases, with 15 bases sitting between them. DNA of the CDR3: TGTGCCAGTAGATCAACTAGCCCAGGAGAGACCCAGTACTTC. Amino acids: CASRSTSPGETQYF.

This clone was seen once. The rearrangement links TRBV29-1 to TRBJ1-2; 7 nucleotides align to TRBD1. Losses at the gene ends were 4 bases for V and 5 bases for J; bases not matched to a gene: 10. The CDR3 covers 14 residues. Per germline, CDR1 SQVTM and CDR2 ANQGSEA. The CDR3 coding sequence is TGCAGCGTTGTAACAGGGGCGGTGGGGTATGGCTACACCTTC. Translating it yields CSVVTGAVGYGYTF. The full variable domain, with the rest looked up from reference TRBV29-1 and TRBJ1-2, is SAVISQKPSRDICQRGTSLTIQCQVDSQVTMMFWYRQQPGQSLTLIATANQGSEATYESGFVIDKFPISRPNLTFSTLTVSNMSPEDSSIYLCSVVTGAVGYGYTFGSGTRLTVV.

This sequence joins TRBV15 and TRBJ1-1; the D is unclear. The V end lost 0 bases, the J end lost 7 bases, and 9 bases lay between the germline ends. Germline CDR1 is LNHNV and CDR2 is YYDKDF (reference sequence). The CDR3 length is 13 residues. The CDR3 is CATSRDPMDEAFF. The DNA of the CDR3 is TGTGCCACCAGCAGAGATCCCATGGATGAAGCTTTCTTT. Drawing the rest from reference TRBV15 and TRBJ1-1, the complete variable domain is DAMVIQNPRYQVTQFGKPVTLSCSQTLNHNVMYWYQQKSSQAPKLLFHYYDKDFNNEADTPDNFQSRRPNTSFCFLDIRSPGLGDTAMYLCATSRDPMDEAFFGQGTRLTVV.

The chain uses TRBV9 and TRBJ1-1, with 9 bases identical to TRBD1. This CDR3 comprises 16 residues. J gave up 2 bases and V 1 base, and 6 bases lay outside the gene matches. CDR1 is SGDLS, CDR2 YYNGEE, per germline. This CDR3 reads CASSVTTGGDNTEAFF. CDR3 nucleotides: TGTGCCAGCAGCGTAACGACAGGGGGGGATAACACTGAAGCTTTCTTT.